This TCR beta chain was identified in a study of blood T cell repertoires in COVID-19. Across the whole study: There were acute and convalescent COVID-19 samples, and they came from the United States, Italy and Spain.

Source study methods: For nucleated cells, counts were estimated from reference gene primer amplification. Only in-frame clones appear in the TCRdb table, and some are missing; sequencing was by immunoSEQ multiplex PCR. For V, J and clone size, that table is used; D and trimming come from the DNA. The sample holds under 450,000 clones, 86% seen once. The V and J ends lost 4 bases and 6 bases, in that order; junction bases with no gene match: 5. The CDR3 runs 13 residues. The V gene's germline CDR1 is SGHKS and CDR2 YYEKEE (reference sequence). Enrollment of patients from Seattle took place during active infection, with longitudinal follow-up.

The chain combines TRBV5-5 with TRBJ1-2, with 8 bases lining up with TRBD1. The sequence was obtained from a woman in her sixties with COVID-19, enrolled during active disease. Sequenced material: peripheral blood. The CDR3, as DNA: TGTGCCAGCAGCCAACAGGGGGGTGATGGCTACACCTTC. It translates to CASSQQGGDGYTF.